The rows below give T cell receptor beta chains drawn from one sample of a study of blood T cells in healthy people across ages. TCRdb reprocessed the 5' RACE reads via MiXCR and lists one record per CDR3 protein. The sample lists hundreds of thousands of distinct CDR3 sequences; about 30% were seen once. The sample was blood. All receptors come from a woman over 75 in good health. Both conserved end residues are part of each CDR3. D genes are given only for firm matches. Size is stated for part of the rows, as once, few or many counts, or as a class when the clone is expanded.

TRBJ2-5 | TRBV3-1 | many | - | TGTGCCAGCAGCCAGTCAAGGGATCAGACCCAGTACTTC | CASSQSRDQTQYF
TRBJ2-1 | TRBV10-3 | - | - | TGTGCCATCAGGGGCAACAGGGACAATGAGCAGTTCTTC | CAIRGNRDNEQFF
TRBJ1-1 | TRBV7-6 | - | - | TGTGCCAGCAGCCAAATTGGGAACACTGAAGCTTTCTTT | CASSQIGNTEAFF
TRBJ1-6 | TRBV2 | many | - | TGTGCCAGCAGTGAACAACAGGGCTTCAATTATTCACCCCTCCACTTT | CASSEQQGFNYSPLHF
TRBJ1-5 | TRBV4-2 | many | - | TGTGCCAGCAGCCAGGTAGGACAGTACAATCAGCCCCAGCATTTT | CASSQVGQYNQPQHF
TRBJ2-4 | TRBV5-5 | many | TRBD1 | TGTGCCAGCAGCCCTGGGACAGGGGAGATAGACAAAAACATTCAGTACTTC | CASSPGTGEIDKNIQYF
TRBJ1-2 | TRBV10-2 | many | - | TGCGCCAGCAGTGAGACACGTCGTGAAGTCAGGAACTATGGCTACACCTTC | CASSETRREVRNYGYTF
TRBJ2-2 | TRBV6-1 | few | TRBD2 | TGTGCCAGCAGCTTGGGACTAGAGGCCACCGGGGAGCTGTTTTTT | CASSLGLEATGELFF
TRBJ1-1 | TRBV28 | many | - | TGTGCCAGCAGTTTAGGAGACCGCTCCTACACTGAAGCTTTCTTT | CASSLGDRSYTEAFF
TRBJ1-2 | TRBV5-1 | once | - | TGCGCCAGCAGCGGTGGCGGGCAACCATATGGCTACACCTTC | CASSGGGQPYGYTF
TRBJ2-5 | TRBV20-1 | - | TRBD1 | TGCAGTGCTAGAGTAACGAGGACAGGGATCTACAATGAGCAGTACTTC | CSARVTRTGIYNEQYF
TRBJ2-3 | TRBV28 | - | TRBD2 | TGTGCCAGCAGCCGGGAGGGCCGTGGAGATACGCAGTATTTT | CASSREGRGDTQYF
TRBJ2-3 | TRBV5-1 | many | TRBD2 | TGCGCCAGCAGCACTCCGACTAGCGGGGTATCGCCAGATACGCAGTATTTT | CASSTPTSGVSPDTQYF
TRBJ2-1 | TRBV5-1 | many | - | TGCGCCAGCAGCTTGGGGGCAGTTACATCATCCTACAATGAGCAGTTCTTC | CASSLGAVTSSYNEQFF
TRBJ2-1 | TRBV4-3 | - | - | TGCGCCAGCAGCCAAGATTCCTGGTCCTACAATGAGCAGTTCTTC | CASSQDSWSYNEQFF